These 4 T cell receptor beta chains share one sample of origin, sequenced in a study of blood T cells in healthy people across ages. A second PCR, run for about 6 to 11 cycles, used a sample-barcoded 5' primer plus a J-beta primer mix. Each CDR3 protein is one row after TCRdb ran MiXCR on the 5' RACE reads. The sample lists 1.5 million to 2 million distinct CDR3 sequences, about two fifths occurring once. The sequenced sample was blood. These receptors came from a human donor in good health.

This chain's CDR3 is CASSPREGGLFDEQFF. In DNA, the CDR3 is TGTGCCAGCAGCCCTCGAGAGGGGGGCCTATTCGATGAGCAGTTCTTC. The rearrangement uses TRBV7-9 and TRBJ2-1; the D call may be TRBD1 or TRBD2 (6 bases each). The CDR3 extends over 16 amino acids. Between the trimmed V and J ends, which lost 5 bases and 8 bases, there was a span of 22 bases. Germline CDR1 SEHNR, CDR2 FQNEAQ (reference sequence).

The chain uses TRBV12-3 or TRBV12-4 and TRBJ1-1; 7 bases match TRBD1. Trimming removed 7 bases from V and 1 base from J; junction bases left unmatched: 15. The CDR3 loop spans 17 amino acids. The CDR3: CASTPGQVVKGNTEAFF. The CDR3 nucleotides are TGTGCCAGCACCCCAGGACAGGTGGTTAAAGGGAACACTGAAGCTTTCTTT.

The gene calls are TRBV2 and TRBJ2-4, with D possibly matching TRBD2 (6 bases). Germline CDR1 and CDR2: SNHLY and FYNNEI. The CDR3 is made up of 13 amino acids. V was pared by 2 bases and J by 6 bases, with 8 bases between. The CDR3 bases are TGTGCCAGCAGTGAAATCGGGGGAAACATTCAGTACTTC. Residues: CASSEIGGNIQYF.

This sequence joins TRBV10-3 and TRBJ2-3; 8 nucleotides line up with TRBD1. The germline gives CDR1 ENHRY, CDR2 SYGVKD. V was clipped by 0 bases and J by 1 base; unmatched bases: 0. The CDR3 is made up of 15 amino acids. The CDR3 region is CAISESTGGTDTQYF. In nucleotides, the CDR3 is TGTGCCATCAGTGAGTCGACAGGGGGCACAGATACGCAGTATTTT.